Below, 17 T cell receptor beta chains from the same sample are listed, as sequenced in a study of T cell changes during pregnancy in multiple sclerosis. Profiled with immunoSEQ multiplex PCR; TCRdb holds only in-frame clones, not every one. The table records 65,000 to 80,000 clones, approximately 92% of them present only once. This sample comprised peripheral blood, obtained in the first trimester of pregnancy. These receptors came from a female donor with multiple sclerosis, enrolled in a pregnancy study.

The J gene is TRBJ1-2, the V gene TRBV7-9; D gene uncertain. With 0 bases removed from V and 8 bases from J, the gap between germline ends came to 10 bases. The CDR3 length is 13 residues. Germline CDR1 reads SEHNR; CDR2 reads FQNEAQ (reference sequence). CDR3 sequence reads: CASSLARDWGYTF. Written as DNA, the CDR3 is TGTGCCAGCAGCTTAGCGCGGGATTGGGGCTACACCTTC.

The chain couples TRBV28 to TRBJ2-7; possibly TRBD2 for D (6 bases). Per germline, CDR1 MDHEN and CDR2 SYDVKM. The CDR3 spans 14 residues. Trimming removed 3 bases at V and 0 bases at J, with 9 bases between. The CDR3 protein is CASSFGGSSYEQYF. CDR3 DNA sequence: TGTGCCAGCAGTTTCGGGGGTAGCTCCTACGAGCAGTACTTC.

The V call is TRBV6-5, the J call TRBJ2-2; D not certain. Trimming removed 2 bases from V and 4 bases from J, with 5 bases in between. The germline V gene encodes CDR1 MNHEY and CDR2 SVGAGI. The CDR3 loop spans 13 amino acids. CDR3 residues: CASSYHPTGELFF. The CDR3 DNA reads TGTGCCAGCAGTTACCATCCCACCGGGGAGCTGTTTTTT.

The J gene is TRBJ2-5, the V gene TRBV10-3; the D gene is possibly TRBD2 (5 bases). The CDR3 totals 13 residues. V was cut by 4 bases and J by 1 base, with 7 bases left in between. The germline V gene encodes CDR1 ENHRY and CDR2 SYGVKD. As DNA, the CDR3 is TGTGCCATCAGTGCGGGGATCCAAGAGACCCAGTACTTC. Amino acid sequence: CAISAGIQETQYF.

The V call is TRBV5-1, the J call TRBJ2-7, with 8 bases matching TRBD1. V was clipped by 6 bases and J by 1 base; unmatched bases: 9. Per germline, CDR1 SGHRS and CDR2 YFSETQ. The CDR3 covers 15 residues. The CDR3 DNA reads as TGCGCCAGCACCTCGGGACAGGTCGAGTCCTACGAGCAGTACTTC. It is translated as CASTSGQVESYEQYF.

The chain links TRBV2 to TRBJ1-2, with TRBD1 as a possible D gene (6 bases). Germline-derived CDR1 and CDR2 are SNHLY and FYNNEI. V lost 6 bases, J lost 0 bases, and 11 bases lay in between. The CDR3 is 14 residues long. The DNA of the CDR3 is TGTGCCAGCAGCCACAGGGTTCCTAACTATGGCTACACCTTC. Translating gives CASSHRVPNYGYTF.

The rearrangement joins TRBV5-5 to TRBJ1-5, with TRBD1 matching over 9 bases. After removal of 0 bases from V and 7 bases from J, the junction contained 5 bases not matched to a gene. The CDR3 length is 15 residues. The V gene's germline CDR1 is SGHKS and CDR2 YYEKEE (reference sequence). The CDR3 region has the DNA TGTGCCAGCAGCTTGGTGACAGGGGGAGTCCAGCCCCAGCATTTT. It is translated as CASSLVTGGVQPQHF.

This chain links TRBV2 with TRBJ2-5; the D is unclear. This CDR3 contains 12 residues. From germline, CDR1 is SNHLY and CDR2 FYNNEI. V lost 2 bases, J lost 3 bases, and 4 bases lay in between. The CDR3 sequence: CASSEQKETQYF. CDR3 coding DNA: TGTGCCAGCAGTGAACAGAAAGAGACCCAGTACTTC.

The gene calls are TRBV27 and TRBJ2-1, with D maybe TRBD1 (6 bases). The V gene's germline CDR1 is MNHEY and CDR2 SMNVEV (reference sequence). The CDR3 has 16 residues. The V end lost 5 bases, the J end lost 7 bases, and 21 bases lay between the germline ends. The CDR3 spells CASSTPDRIVGNEQFF. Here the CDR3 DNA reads TGTGCCAGCAGTACGCCGGACAGAATTGTGGGTAATGAGCAGTTCTTC.

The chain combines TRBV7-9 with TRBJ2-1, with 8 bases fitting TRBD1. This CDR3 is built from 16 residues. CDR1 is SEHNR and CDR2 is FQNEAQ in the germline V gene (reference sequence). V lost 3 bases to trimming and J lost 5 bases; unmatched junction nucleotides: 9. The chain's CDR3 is CASSFLTGGRDNEQFF. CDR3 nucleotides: TGTGCCAGCAGCTTCCTAACAGGGGGAAGGGACAATGAGCAGTTCTTC.

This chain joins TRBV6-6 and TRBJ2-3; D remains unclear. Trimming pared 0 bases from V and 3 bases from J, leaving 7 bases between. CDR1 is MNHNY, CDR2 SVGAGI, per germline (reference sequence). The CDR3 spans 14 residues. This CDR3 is CASSYSTLTDTQYF. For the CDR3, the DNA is TGTGCCAGCAGTTACTCGACTCTAACAGATACGCAGTATTTT.

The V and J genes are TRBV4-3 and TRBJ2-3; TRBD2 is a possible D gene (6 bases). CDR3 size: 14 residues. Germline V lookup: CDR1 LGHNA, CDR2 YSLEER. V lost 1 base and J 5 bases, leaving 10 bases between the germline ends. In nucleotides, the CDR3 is TGCGCCAGCAGCCAAGGCGGGGCTGAAGATACGCAGTATTTT. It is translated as CASSQGGAEDTQYF.

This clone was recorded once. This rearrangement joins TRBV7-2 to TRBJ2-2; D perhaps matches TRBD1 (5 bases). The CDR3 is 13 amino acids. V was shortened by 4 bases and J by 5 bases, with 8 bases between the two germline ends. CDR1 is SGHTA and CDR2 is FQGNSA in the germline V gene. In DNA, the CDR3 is TGTGCCAGCAGCTCCAGGGTAACCGGGGAGCTGTTTTTT. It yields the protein CASSSRVTGELFF. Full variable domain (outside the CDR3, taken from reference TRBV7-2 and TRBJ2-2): GAGVSQSPSNKVTEKGKDVELRCDPISGHTALYWYRQSLGQGLEFLIYFQGNSAPDKSGLPSDRFSAERTGGSVSTLTIQRTQQEDSAVYLCASSSRVTGELFFGEGSRLTVL.

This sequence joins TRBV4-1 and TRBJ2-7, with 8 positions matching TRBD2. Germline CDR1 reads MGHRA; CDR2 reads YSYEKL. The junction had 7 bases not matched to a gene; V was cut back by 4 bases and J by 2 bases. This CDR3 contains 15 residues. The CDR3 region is CASSRITSGPYEQYF. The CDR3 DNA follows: TGCGCCAGCAGCCGGATCACTAGCGGTCCCTACGAGCAGTACTTC.

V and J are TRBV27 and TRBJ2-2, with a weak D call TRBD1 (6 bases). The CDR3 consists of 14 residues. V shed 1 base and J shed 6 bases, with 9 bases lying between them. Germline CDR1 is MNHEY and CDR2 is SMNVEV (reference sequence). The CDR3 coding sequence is TGTGCCAGCAGTTTATACAGGGAAGCCGGGGAGCTGTTTTTT. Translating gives CASSLYREAGELFF.

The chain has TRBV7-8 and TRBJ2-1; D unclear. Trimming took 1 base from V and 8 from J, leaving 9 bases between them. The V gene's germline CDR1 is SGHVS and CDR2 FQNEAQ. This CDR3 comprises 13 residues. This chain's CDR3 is CASSLGRSDEQFF. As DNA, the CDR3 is TGTGCCAGCAGCTTAGGCAGGTCTGATGAGCAGTTCTTC.

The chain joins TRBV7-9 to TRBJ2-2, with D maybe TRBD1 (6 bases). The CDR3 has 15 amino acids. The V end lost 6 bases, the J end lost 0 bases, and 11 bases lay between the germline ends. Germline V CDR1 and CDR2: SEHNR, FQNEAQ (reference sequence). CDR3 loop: CASRKGQANTGELFF. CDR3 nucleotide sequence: TGTGCCAGCAGAAAGGGACAAGCGAACACCGGGGAGCTGTTTTTT.